These 31 T cell receptor beta chains were sequenced from one sample in a study of cytomegalovirus exposure and HLA in healthy donors (dated by TCRdb to the late 2010s). Libraries were made using the immunoSEQ multiplex PCR assay. For the multiplex PCR, a mixture combining 60 forward primers for TCR Vbeta segments and 13 reverse primers for TCR Jbeta segments was used. This is the immuneACCESS table as TCRdb keeps it, with only in-frame sequences that have V and J called. A part of the clones is gone; compared with another copy, unresolved V genes explain less than half, and the rest is unexplained. The sample data list 90,000 to 95,000 clones, and approximately 80% of these were observed just once. Together, the top ten hold around 2% of the sample. The sequenced material came from PBMCs. The source is a man aged 18 to 30 in good health and CMV-seronegative.

V gene TRBV7-9 combines with J gene TRBJ2-2, with 8 bases matching TRBD1. This CDR3 is 14 amino acids long. Germline loops: CDR1 SEHNR, CDR2 FQNEAQ (reference sequence). The CDR3 DNA sequence: TGTGCAGCAGGGGGCGGTGGGAACACCGGGGAGCTGTTTTTT. Amino acids: CAAGGGGNTGELFF. Full variable domain (rest looked up from reference TRBV7-9 and TRBJ2-2): DTGVSQNPRHKITKRGQNVTFRCDPISEHNRLYWYRQTLGQGPEFLTYFQNEAQLEKSRLLSDRFSAERPKGSFSTLEIQRTEQGDSAMYLCAAGGGGNTGELFFGEGSRLTVL.

CDR3 nucleotide sequence: TGCGCCAGCAGCACGACAGGGCAAGAGACCCAGTACTTC. It yields the protein CASSTTGQETQYF. The V call is TRBV5-1, the J call TRBJ2-5, with TRBD1 matching 7 bases. Trimming at V came to 4 bases and at J to 2 bases, leaving 2 bases not matched to a gene. CDR3 length: 13 residues. Germline V gene sequence: CDR1 SGHRS, CDR2 YFSETQ. Looking up the rest from reference TRBV5-1 and TRBJ2-5 gives the full variable domain: KAGVTQTPRYLIKTRGQQVTLSCSPISGHRSVSWYQQTPGQGLQFLFEYFSETQRNKGNFPGRFSGRQFSNSRSEMNVSTLELGDSALYLCASSTTGQETQYFGPGTRLLVL.

The chain links TRBV9 to TRBJ1-3, with D possibly being TRBD1 (5 bases). V lost 0 bases to trimming and J lost 5 bases, with 21 bases between them. The CDR3 runs 18 residues. CDR1 and CDR2 (germline): SGDLS, YYNGEE. In DNA, the CDR3 is TGTGCCAGCAGCGTAGGGACTGGGGGGGACCCGGGCAGAAACACCATATATTTT. Protein: CASSVGTGGDPGRNTIYF.

This chain links TRBV10-3 with TRBJ1-2, with unresolved D. Germline lookup yields CDR1 ENHRY and CDR2 SYGVKD. V was trimmed by 3 bases and J by 6 bases, leaving 11 bases between them. CDR3 length: 13 residues. CDR3 amino acids: CAISDRGSHGYTF. In DNA form, the CDR3 reads TGTGCCATCAGTGACCGGGGTTCTCATGGCTACACCTTC.

This chain joins TRBV11-2 and TRBJ1-1; D unclear. V dropped 3 bases and J dropped 3 bases, with 8 bases sitting between them. Germline V CDR1 and CDR2: SGHAT, FQNNGV. CDR3 length equals 13 residues. The CDR3 sequence: CASSFRLDTEAFF. CDR3 DNA: TGTGCCAGCAGCTTTCGTCTAGACACTGAAGCTTTCTTT.

The gene calls are TRBV9 and TRBJ2-5, with 16 bases fitting TRBD2. The CDR3 extends over 16 amino acids. CDR1 is SGDLS and CDR2 is YYNGEE in the germline V gene. V lost 5 bases to trimming and J lost 5 bases; unmatched junction nucleotides: 6. CDR3 sequence: CASSPGLAGGLETQYF. The CDR3, as DNA: TGTGCCAGCAGTCCGGGACTAGCGGGGGGGCTGGAGACCCAGTACTTC.

The J gene is TRBJ2-5, the V gene TRBV7-3; 16 nucleotides match TRBD2. CDR1 and CDR2 (germline): SGHTA, FQGTGA. The CDR3 is made up of 17 amino acids. J gave up 4 bases and V 5 bases, and 7 bases lay outside the gene matches. The CDR3 DNA reads as TGTGCCAGCAGCCCGGGGACTAGCGGGGGGGCCTTAGAGACCCAGTACTTC. This sequence encodes CASSPGTSGGALETQYF.

The gene calls are TRBV29-1 and TRBJ2-3, with a weak D call TRBD1 (6 bases). This CDR3 spans 13 amino acids. V was pared by 6 bases and J by 2 bases, with 12 bases between. Germline V lookup: CDR1 SQVTM, CDR2 ANQGSEA. Written as DNA, the CDR3 is TGCAGCGTGGAATGGACAGCCACAGATACGCAGTATTTT. Its protein is CSVEWTATDTQYF.

The J gene is TRBJ1-1, the V gene TRBV4-1; 8 nucleotides match TRBD1. This CDR3 contains 14 residues. J was trimmed by 7 bases and V by 3 bases; bases with no gene match: 7. Germline CDR1 is MGHRA and CDR2 is YSYEKL. In DNA, the CDR3 is TGCGCCAGCAGCCACAACATACAGGGGGGTGAAGCTTTCTTT. Its protein product is CASSHNIQGGEAFF.

The chain combines TRBV5-1 with TRBJ2-2, with 11 bases lining up with TRBD1. Germline values: CDR1 SGHRS, CDR2 YFSETQ. CDR3 size: 19 residues. With 3 bases clipped from V and 5 bases from J, the junction kept 15 bases outside the gene matches. For the CDR3, the DNA is TGCGCCAGCAGCTCCCCTTCACCGGGACAGGGGGATAGAACCGGGGAGCTGTTTTTT. Protein: CASSSPSPGQGDRTGELFF.

This rearrangement joins TRBV5-1 to TRBJ1-2; the match to TRBD1 covers 7 bases. This CDR3 is built from 14 residues. Germline assignment: CDR1 SGHRS and CDR2 YFSETQ. The V gene end was trimmed by 0 bases and the J gene end by 7 bases; junction bases not matched to a gene: 6. The chain's CDR3 is CASSLGEGASGYTF. The CDR3 region has the DNA TGCGCCAGCAGCTTGGGCGAGGGGGCGAGTGGCTACACCTTC.

This clone appeared a single time. This rearrangement joins TRBV7-9 to TRBJ2-7; TRBD1 aligns across 10 bases. The germline V gene has CDR1 SEHNR and CDR2 FQNEAQ (reference sequence). CDR3 size: 17 residues. V lost 6 bases to trimming and J lost 0 bases; unmatched junction nucleotides: 11. CDR3 sequence reads: CASSPLRGTGVSYEQYF. DNA for the CDR3: TGTGCCAGCAGTCCCCTCCGGGGGACAGGGGTCTCCTACGAGCAGTACTTC.

The chain combines TRBV13 with TRBJ2-5; 9 bases map to TRBD1. Trimming took 4 bases from V and 1 from J; bases not matched to a gene: 7. Germline V lookup: CDR1 PRHDT, CDR2 FYEKMQ (reference sequence). This CDR3 has 16 residues. This CDR3 reads CASSSAGQGIQETQYF. The DNA of the CDR3 is TGTGCCAGCAGCTCGGCGGGACAGGGAATCCAAGAGACCCAGTACTTC.

The chain recombines TRBV7-8 with TRBJ1-2; D might be TRBD1 (5 bases). V dropped 3 bases and J dropped 6 bases, with 11 bases sitting between them. The V gene's germline CDR1 is SGHVS and CDR2 FQNEAQ. This CDR3 region has 13 residues. CDR3 in amino acids: CASSFHPGDGYTF. The CDR3 nucleotides are TGTGCCAGCAGCTTTCATCCGGGGGATGGCTACACCTTC.

This clone turned up a few times. The rearrangement joins TRBV18 to TRBJ2-7; 7 nucleotides agree with TRBD1. The V segment lost 3 bases and the J segment 3 bases; nucleotides outside the gene matches: 2. Germline V CDR1 and CDR2: KGHSH, LQKENI. CDR3 length: 13 residues. Here the CDR3 reads CASSPAGGYEQYF. The DNA of the CDR3 is TGTGCCAGCTCACCGGCAGGGGGCTACGAGCAGTACTTC.

The chain employs TRBV6-1 and TRBJ1-5; D may be TRBD1 (5 bases). There are 16 residues in the CDR3. Trimming stripped 4 bases from V and 0 bases from J, with 13 bases between. The germline V gene has CDR1 MNHNS and CDR2 SASEGT. The CDR3 DNA is TGTGCCAGCAGTGTGGGGCCAGATTATAGCAATCAGCCCCAGCATTTT. It codes for CASSVGPDYSNQPQHF.

Only a few counts were recorded for this clone. This chain links TRBV7-5 with TRBJ2-7; TRBD2 is taken as the D call from the table, unchecked against the DNA. TRBV7-5 is annotated as a pseudogene. CDR3 length: 14 residues. CDR3 DNA: TGTGCCAGAAGCTTAGGGGACTTCCGCTACGAGCAGTACTTC. As protein: CARSLGDFRYEQYF.

The V call is TRBV19, the J call TRBJ1-1, with 7 bases aligning to TRBD1. The CDR3 is 14 residues long. Germline loops: CDR1 LNHDA, CDR2 SQIVND (reference sequence). V gave up 1 base and J gave up 5 bases; unmatched junction bases: 4. The CDR3 DNA follows: TGTGCCAGTAGTATAGTATCAGGGGGGACTGAAGCTTTCTTT. Translated, it gives CASSIVSGGTEAFF.

The chain recombines TRBV5-1 with TRBJ2-7; 11 bases agree with TRBD2. Germline CDR1 SGHRS, CDR2 YFSETQ. V lost 4 bases, J lost 7 bases, and 4 bases stayed unmatched. The CDR3 consists of 13 residues. CDR3 coding DNA: TGCGCCAGCAGCCCTAGCGGGGGGCGAGAGCAGTACTTC. As protein: CASSPSGGREQYF.

This rearrangement joins TRBV5-4 to TRBJ1-2; 7 nucleotides agree with TRBD1. V gave up 9 bases and J gave up 4 bases; unmatched junction bases: 15. The CDR3 loop spans 15 amino acids. Germline CDR1 SGHNT, CDR2 YYREEE (reference sequence). The CDR3 DNA is TGTGCCAATCGACCTAGGGGGCCGGGAGCCTATGGCTACACCTTC. Translated: CANRPRGPGAYGYTF. The full variable domain, rest sourced from reference TRBV5-4 and TRBJ1-2, is ETGVTQSPTHLIKTRGQQVTLRCSSQSGHNTVSWYQQALGQGPQFIFQYYREEENGRGNFPPRFSGLQFPNYSSELNVNALELDDSALYLCANRPRGPGAYGYTFGSGTRLTVV.

The V call is TRBV19, the J call TRBJ2-1; 11 nucleotides match TRBD2. The CDR3 loop spans 19 amino acids. CDR1 and CDR2 from the germline V gene are LNHDA and SQIVND (reference sequence). J gave up 2 bases and V 1 base, and 10 bases lay outside the gene matches. The CDR3 here is CASSIGLAGGHYPYNEQFF. The CDR3 nucleotides read TGTGCCAGTAGTATAGGGCTAGCGGGGGGACATTACCCCTACAATGAGCAGTTCTTC.

As concerns this clone: The conserved final phenylalanine or tryptophan is absent from the CDR3, which likely points to a read error. The rearrangement joins TRBV6-1 to TRBJ1-2, with 8 bases aligning to TRBD1. Germline CDR1 reads MNHNS; CDR2 reads SASEGT. V dropped 2 bases and J dropped 7; count of bases not matched to a gene: 18. The CDR3 length is 18 residues. The CDR3 nucleotides read TGTGCCAGCAGTGAATCTCGGACAGGGACGGTAAGGACAAGTGGCTACACCTCC. Amino acids: CASSESRTGTVRTSGYTS.

The rearrangement links TRBV7-2 to TRBJ2-2, with a possible D match to TRBD1 (5 bases). Germline CDR1 SGHTA, CDR2 FQGNSA. Trimming took off 5 bases at V and 4 bases at J, with 11 bases between the two ends. The CDR3 is 14 amino acids. Here the CDR3 reads CASSLRQTTGELFF. CDR3 nucleotides: TGTGCCAGCAGCCTCCGACAGACCACCGGGGAGCTGTTTTTT.

The sample holds a few counts of this clone. The chain joins TRBV6-1 to TRBJ2-7; 7 nucleotides agree with TRBD1. This CDR3 comprises 14 residues. Germline trimming cut 1 base from V and 3 bases from J; bases unmatched to any gene: 3. The germline V gene encodes CDR1 MNHNS and CDR2 SASEGT. As DNA, the CDR3 is TGTGCCAGCAGTGAAGTCTGGACAGGCTACGAGCAGTACTTC. Translating gives CASSEVWTGYEQYF.

The chain combines TRBV25-1 with TRBJ2-7, with 7 bases identical to TRBD2. The CDR3 covers 16 residues. V lost 7 bases, J lost 7 bases, and 19 bases stayed unmatched. In germline, CDR1 is MGHDK, CDR2 SYGVNS. The CDR3 is CASNKGGGGTVGEQYF. The DNA of the CDR3 is TGTGCCAGCAACAAGGGTGGCGGGGGAACAGTGGGGGAGCAGTACTTC.

The CDR3 loop is CASSLDRGANPGYTF. CDR3 coding DNA: TGTGCCAGCAGCTTAGATCGGGGGGCCAACCCTGGCTACACCTTC. The gene calls are TRBV11-2 and TRBJ1-2; a weak D match, TRBD1 (6 bases). The V and J ends lost 0 bases and 7 bases respectively, with 15 bases between them. The CDR3 totals 15 residues. Germline V CDR1 and CDR2: SGHAT, FQNNGV.

The chain couples TRBV5-1 to TRBJ1-1; no clear D. Germline CDR1 and CDR2: SGHRS and YFSETQ. This CDR3 is built from 13 residues. Trimming stripped 4 bases from V and 3 bases from J, with 10 bases between. The CDR3 reads CASSPGPDTEAFF. The DNA of the CDR3 is TGCGCCAGCAGCCCCGGTCCGGACACTGAAGCTTTCTTT.

The chain couples TRBV7-2 to TRBJ2-3; 9 bases align to TRBD1. Germline V CDR1 and CDR2: SGHTA, FQGNSA. The CDR3 sequence is 16 residues long. Trimming cost V 5 bases and J 1 base; bases outside gene matches: 7. CDR3 residues: CASSPTGQGGTDTQYF. In DNA form, the CDR3 reads TGTGCCAGCAGCCCTACGGGACAGGGTGGCACAGATACGCAGTATTTT.

This clone was observed a few times. V gene TRBV29-1 combines with J gene TRBJ1-1; 7 positions agree with TRBD1. The junction had 15 bases not matched to a gene; V was cut back by 7 bases and J by 10 bases. The length of the CDR3 is 13 residues. The germline CDR1 and CDR2 sequences are SQVTM and ANQGSEA. The CDR3 nucleotides are TGCAGCGGGTTCTCGACAGGGCCCAGGGCAGCTTTCTTT. This encodes CSGFSTGPRAAFF.

The gene calls are TRBV19 and TRBJ1-2; the D is unclear. The CDR3 loop spans 14 amino acids. The germline CDR1 and CDR2 sequences are LNHDA and SQIVND (reference sequence). The V end was cut by 0 bases, the J end by 2 bases, with 7 bases between. Here the CDR3 reads CASSIDAGNYGYTF. Written as DNA, the CDR3 is TGTGCCAGTAGTATAGATGCGGGAAACTATGGCTACACCTTC.

The chain combines TRBV14 with TRBJ2-5; 7 nucleotides agree with TRBD2. Per the germline V gene, CDR1 is SGHDN and CDR2 is FVKESK. Germline trimming cut 4 bases from V and 1 base from J; bases unmatched to any gene: 9. CDR3 size: 16 residues. Written as DNA, the CDR3 is TGTGCCAGCAGCCCCCCGGGACTACTAGCCCAAGAGACCCAGTACTTC. Its protein product is CASSPPGLLAQETQYF.